The rows below give T cell receptor beta chains drawn from one sample of a study of shared clonotypes between healthy human individuals. Using immunoSEQ multiplex PCR, the repertoire was profiled, and TCRdb retains in-frame clones only, with some absent. In the table there are around 2,000,000 clones, about 93% of which are singletons. The sequencing input was naive CD8+ T cells from PBMCs. The receptor set was obtained from a man between 18 and 29 years old in good health. Some clones in this sample may be carry-over from other donors' samples. Each CDR3 is given with its conserved first and last residue. A D gene is named only where the DNA matches it firmly. The size of a clone is reported for some rows only, either as once, few or many, or as a class for expanded clones.

D: TRBD2
V: TRBV28
size: once
J: TRBJ2-2
CDR3: CASSEGLALAGELFF
DNA: TGTGCCAGCAGTGAGGGACTAGCCCTGGCCGGGGAGCTGTTTTTT

D: -
V: TRBV7-9
size: -
J: TRBJ1-2
CDR3: CASSLVVPETYGYTF
DNA: TGTGCCAGCAGCTTAGTAGTGCCGGAAACCTATGGCTACACCTTC

D: -
V: TRBV20-1
size: -
J: TRBJ1-1
CDR3: CSPMMNTEAFF
DNA: TGCAGTCCAATGATGAACACTGAAGCTTTCTTT

D: -
V: TRBV15
size: -
J: TRBJ1-2
CDR3: CATSRARVGYYGYTF
DNA: TGTGCCACCAGCAGAGCCCGGGTGGGGTACTATGGCTACACCTTC

D: -
V: TRBV5-8
size: once
J: TRBJ2-7
CDR3: CASSSDFRGERGQYF
DNA: TGTGCCAGCAGCTCGGACTTCCGAGGGGAACGTGGGCAGTACTTC

D: -
V: TRBV2
size: -
J: TRBJ1-1
CDR3: CASSEAGREVNTEAFF
DNA: TGTGCCAGCAGTGAAGCGGGGCGGGAAGTGAACACTGAAGCTTTCTTT

D: -
V: TRBV29-1
size: -
J: TRBJ2-1
CDR3: CSVITSNEQFF
DNA: TGCAGCGTCATAACGAGCAATGAGCAGTTCTTC

D: -
V: TRBV28
size: -
J: TRBJ2-7
CDR3: CAIGRRDRPYEQYF
DNA: TGTGCCATCGGGCGGAGGGACAGACCCTACGAGCAGTACTTC

D: -
V: TRBV27
size: -
J: TRBJ2-3
CDR3: CASRLQWITDTQYF
DNA: TGTGCCAGCAGACTACAGTGGATCACAGATACGCAGTATTTT

D: -
V: TRBV7-9
size: -
J: TRBJ2-5
CDR3: CASSLGRRIQETQYF
DNA: TGTGCCAGCAGCTTAGGAAGGAGGATCCAAGAGACCCAGTACTTC

D: -
V: TRBV25-1
size: -
J: TRBJ2-7
CDR3: CASSDTRTYEQYF
DNA: TGTGCCAGCAGTGACACTAGAACCTACGAGCAGTACTTC

D: -
V: TRBV27
size: -
J: TRBJ2-1
CDR3: CASSPTPGTVFYNEQFF
DNA: TGTGCCAGCAGCCCCACCCCCGGGACTGTCTTCTACAATGAGCAGTTCTTC

D: TRBD2
V: TRBV19
size: -
J: TRBJ2-2
CDR3: CASSINWAGEKTGELFF
DNA: TGTGCCAGTAGTATAAACTGGGCGGGAGAAAAGACCGGGGAGCTGTTTTTT

D: -
V: TRBV9
size: -
J: TRBJ1-2
CDR3: CASSGGRGAEPYGYTF
DNA: TGTGCCAGCAGCGGGGGACGGGGGGCCGAACCTTATGGCTACACCTTC

D: -
V: TRBV4-2
size: -
J: TRBJ1-1
CDR3: CASSQEARVTEAFF
DNA: TGTGCCAGCAGCCAAGAAGCTAGGGTTACTGAAGCTTTCTTT

D: -
V: TRBV7-9
size: -
J: TRBJ2-7
CDR3: CASSLAKWGETYEQYF
DNA: TGTGCCAGCAGCTTGGCAAAGTGGGGGGAGACCTACGAGCAGTACTTC

D: TRBD1
V: TRBV7-9
size: -
J: TRBJ2-4
CDR3: CASSPPGTGGKNIQYF
DNA: TGTGCCAGCAGCCCCCCTGGGACAGGGGGGAAAAACATTCAGTACTTC

D: TRBD2
V: TRBV7-8
size: -
J: TRBJ2-7
CDR3: CASSLAMAGGNEQYF
DNA: TGTGCCAGCAGCTTAGCGATGGCGGGAGGGAACGAGCAGTACTTC

D: -
V: TRBV16
size: -
J: TRBJ1-2
CDR3: CASSQSSGYTF
DNA: TGTGCCAGCAGCCAATCTTCAGGCTACACCTTC

D: -
V: TRBV27
size: -
J: TRBJ2-5
CDR3: CASSFLGRKYF
DNA: TGTGCCAGCAGTTTTTTGGGACGCAAGTACTTC

D: TRBD2
V: TRBV7-8
size: -
J: TRBJ2-7
CDR3: CASSPWTSGRWEQYF
DNA: TGTGCCAGCAGCCCCTGGACTAGCGGGAGATGGGAGCAGTACTTC

D: TRBD1
V: TRBV11-2
size: -
J: TRBJ1-2
CDR3: CASSWGTGNYGYTF
DNA: TGTGCCAGCAGCTGGGGGACAGGGAACTATGGCTACACCTTC

D: TRBD1
V: TRBV2
size: -
J: TRBJ1-1
CDR3: CASSDDRVGAFF
DNA: TGTGCCAGCAGTGACGACAGGGTTGGGGCTTTCTTT

D: -
V: TRBV5-8
size: once
J: TRBJ1-5
CDR3: CASSHRPKEVEPQHF
DNA: TGTGCCAGCAGCCACCGGCCGAAGGAGGTTGAGCCCCAGCATTTT

D: -
V: TRBV4-3
size: -
J: TRBJ1-2
CDR3: CASSQLAGAAVDYGYTF
DNA: TGCGCCAGCAGCCAATTGGCAGGGGCGGCCGTGGACTATGGCTACACCTTC

D: -
V: TRBV4-3
size: -
J: TRBJ2-1
CDR3: CASSQESGWSSYNEQFF
DNA: TGCGCCAGCAGCCAAGAGAGTGGGTGGAGCTCCTACAATGAGCAGTTCTTC

D: -
V: TRBV15
size: -
J: TRBJ2-1
CDR3: CAISDSLNEQFF
DNA: TGTGCCATTTCGGACTCTTTAAATGAGCAGTTCTTC

D: -
V: TRBV6-1
size: once
J: TRBJ2-1
CDR3: CASIPGVYNEQFF
DNA: TGTGCCAGCATCCCCGGGGTATACAATGAGCAGTTCTTC

D: TRBD1
V: TRBV11-2
size: -
J: TRBJ1-3
CDR3: CASSRGFGTGGNTIYF
DNA: TGTGCCAGCAGCCGAGGATTTGGGACAGGGGGAAACACCATATATTTT

D: -
V: TRBV27
size: once
J: TRBJ2-3
CDR3: CASSHIGPEADTQYF
DNA: TGTGCCAGCAGCCACATCGGGCCCGAGGCAGATACGCAGTATTTT

D: TRBD2
V: TRBV14
size: -
J: TRBJ2-1
CDR3: CASSQDILAGYEQFF
DNA: TGTGCCAGCAGCCAAGATATACTAGCGGGATATGAGCAGTTCTTC

D: -
V: TRBV4-1
size: -
J: TRBJ2-7
CDR3: CASSHTHPHLYEQYF
DNA: TGCGCCAGCAGCCATACCCACCCCCACTTGTACGAGCAGTACTTC

D: TRBD2
V: TRBV7-2
size: -
J: TRBJ2-7
CDR3: CASSFLGLAGVPLIYEQYF
DNA: TGTGCCAGCAGCTTTCTTGGACTAGCGGGAGTTCCTTTAATCTACGAGCAGTACTTC

D: -
V: TRBV11-3
size: -
J: TRBJ1-1
CDR3: CASSLHQNTEAFF
DNA: TGTGCCAGCAGCCTCCATCAGAACACTGAAGCTTTCTTT

D: -
V: TRBV7-9
size: -
J: TRBJ2-7
CDR3: CASSPQWGADEQYF
DNA: TGTGCCAGCAGCCCGCAGTGGGGGGCGGACGAGCAGTACTTC

D: -
V: TRBV7-9
size: -
J: TRBJ1-6
CDR3: CASTGGGLVNSPLHF
DNA: TGTGCCAGCACCGGTGGGGGGCTCGTCAATTCACCCCTCCACTTT

D: TRBD2
V: TRBV29-1
size: -
J: TRBJ2-7
CDR3: CSFTGLASAEQYF
DNA: TGCAGCTTCACGGGACTAGCTTCGGCCGAGCAGTACTTC

D: TRBD2
V: TRBV28
size: -
J: TRBJ2-1
CDR3: CASSPVTSGANEQFF
DNA: TGTGCCAGCAGTCCCGTGACTAGCGGAGCTAATGAGCAGTTCTTC

D: -
V: TRBV27
size: -
J: TRBJ1-1
CDR3: CASRGLTVEAFF
DNA: TGTGCCAGCAGAGGCCTGACAGTTGAAGCTTTCTTT

D: -
V: TRBV19
size: -
J: TRBJ2-4
CDR3: CASSGDVQYF
DNA: TGTGCCAGTAGCGGGGACGTTCAGTACTTC

D: TRBD1
V: TRBV10-3
size: -
J: TRBJ2-3
CDR3: CAISDPGTATTDTQYF
DNA: TGTGCCATCAGTGACCCCGGGACAGCAACTACAGATACGCAGTATTTT

D: -
V: TRBV5-6
size: -
J: TRBJ2-5
CDR3: CASSLGGGARTQYF
DNA: TGTGCCAGCAGCTTGGGAGGCGGGGCCCGGACCCAGTACTTC

D: -
V: TRBV27
size: few
J: TRBJ1-1
CDR3: CASSFGGPSLGAFF
DNA: TGTGCCAGCAGTTTCGGAGGTCCCTCCCTGGGCGCTTTCTTT

D: TRBD2
V: TRBV27
size: -
J: TRBJ2-1
CDR3: CASSLKRGNEQFF
DNA: TGTGCCAGCAGTCTAAAGCGGGGCAATGAGCAGTTCTTC

D: -
V: TRBV27
size: -
J: TRBJ1-1
CDR3: CASSLVGPTLNTEAFF
DNA: TGTGCCAGCAGTTTAGTGGGACCGACGCTGAACACTGAAGCTTTCTTT

D: TRBD1
V: TRBV28
size: -
J: TRBJ1-1
CDR3: CASSFRGLITEAFF
DNA: TGTGCCAGCAGTTTCAGGGGGCTGATCACTGAAGCTTTCTTT

D: TRBD1
V: TRBV20-1
size: -
J: TRBJ2-1
CDR3: CSGGQYNEQFF
DNA: TGCAGTGGGGGACAGTACAATGAGCAGTTCTTC